This T cell receptor (beta chain) was sequenced during a study of shared clonotypes between healthy human individuals. Turning to the study itself: Plates per donor: three CD4 naive, three CD4 memory, two CD8 naive, one CD8 memory.

V lost 6 bases, J lost 6 bases, and 12 bases lay in between. CDR1 is SNHLY and CDR2 is FYNNEI in the germline V gene. CDR3 length: 12 residues. TCRdb's copy holds only in-frame clones and misses some; the assay was immunoSEQ multiplex PCR. This table holds over 1.5 million clones, approximately 98% found once. Notes on the study in general: Naive subsets typically showed greater estimated richness than memory subsets.

In regard to this clone: Its antigen is unknown.

The sequence was obtained from a man aged 30-40 years in good health. Sequenced: naive CD4+ T cells sorted from blood. The subset was: CD45RA+ positively selected. V is TRBV2 and J is TRBJ2-7; maybe TRBD1 (6 bases). DNA of the CDR3: TGTGCCAGCAGCCCAGGGGCCCGCGAGCAGTACTTC. Protein product: CASSPGAREQYF.